This T cell receptor (beta chain) was sequenced during a study of blood T cell repertoires in COVID-19. As for the study in general: Spain, Italy and the United States supplied samples that represented acute and convalescent COVID-19. Sources were T cells, B-cell-depleted T cells, or PBMCs; the material itself was cDNA or gDNA.

Trimming removed 5 bases at V and 5 bases at J, with 16 bases between. Looked up from germline, CDR1 is SNHLY and CDR2 is FYNNEI. This CDR3 is 16 amino acids long. Per the authors' pipeline: Reference gene primer amplification yielded estimated nucleated cell counts. The table came from immunoSEQ multiplex PCR; TCRdb's copy has only in-frame clones and leaves some out. That table gives V, J and clone size, and the DNA gave D and trimming. The sample lists under 200,000 clones, roughly 73% occurring once. Sequencing was done on a sample of peripheral blood. This receptor was identified in a man in his sixties or seventies with acute or convalescent COVID-19. The rearrangement links TRBV2 to TRBJ1-6, with a possible D match to TRBD1 (5 bases). The CDR3 spells CASSFSSGTNNSPLHF. CDR3 bases: TGTGCCAGCAGTTTCTCCTCCGGGACTAATAATTCACCCCTCCACTTT.